One sample yielded the 24 T cell receptor beta chains listed below, sequenced in a study of blood T cells in healthy people across ages. With a J-beta primer mix and a sample-barcoded 5' primer, a second PCR ran roughly 6 to 11 cycles. TCRdb processed the 5' RACE reads anew with MiXCR; each CDR3 protein has one entry. This sample has hundreds of thousands of distinct CDR3 sequences; roughly a quarter occur once, and the top ten carry over 3.5%. These same records also appear under a second study, on T cells of mothers and their children.

The sample was blood. The receptor set was obtained from a boy younger than 10 in good health.

This clonotype has just a few counts. The chain is built from TRBV7-2 and TRBJ2-5; D is unresolved. The CDR3 runs to 15 residues. V dropped 4 bases and J dropped 0 bases, with 12 bases sitting between them. Per germline, CDR1 SGHTA and CDR2 FQGNSA. The CDR3 DNA reads as TGTGCCAGCAGCTCCATTTACACAAACCAAGAGACCCAGTACTTC. Its protein product is CASSSIYTNQETQYF.

The gene calls are TRBV20-1 and TRBJ2-7; D call uncertain. V dropped 5 bases and J dropped 2 bases, with 7 bases sitting between them. This CDR3 contains 11 residues. Germline V gene lookup returns CDR1 DFQATT and CDR2 SNEGSKA (reference sequence). In DNA, the CDR3 is TGCAGTGCTCTAGGGCCCTACGAGCAGTACTTC. Protein product: CSALGPYEQYF.

The chain combines TRBV7-6 with TRBJ1-3; D remains unclear. The germline V and J ends were trimmed by 4 bases and 0 bases, with 13 bases remaining between them. Looked up from germline, CDR1 is SGHVS and CDR2 is FNYEAQ. CDR3 length: 16 residues. The CDR3 DNA follows: TGTGCCAGCAGCTCTCGGGCAGGCAGCTCTGGAAACACCATATATTTT. This sequence encodes CASSSRAGSSGNTIYF.

The table lists this clonotype with a few counts. The chain joins TRBV5-5 to TRBJ1-5; 7 bases agree with TRBD1. CDR3 size: 16 residues. The V gene's germline CDR1 is SGHKS and CDR2 YYEKEE (reference sequence). V was pared by 5 bases and J by 4 bases, with 12 bases of the junction left unmatched. The CDR3, as DNA: TGTGCCAGCAGGCGAGTAACAGGGGCGTATAATCAGCCCCAGCATTTT. It codes for CASRRVTGAYNQPQHF.

This clonotype was observed a few times. This chain connects TRBV20-1 to TRBJ1-4; 7 bases line up with TRBD1. Unmatched junction bases numbered 8, after V lost 5 bases and J lost 8 bases. Looked up from germline, CDR1 is DFQATT and CDR2 is SNEGSKA (reference sequence). CDR3 size: 13 residues. The DNA of the CDR3 is TGCAGTGCTCCAGGGGGGCTTGGGGAAAAACTGTTTTTT. It translates to CSAPGGLGEKLFF.

Only a few counts were recorded for this clonotype. The genes are TRBV9 and TRBJ2-1; D perhaps matches TRBD1 (5 bases). Gene TRBJ2-7 matches the end of the DNA better, so the J call may be wrong. The CDR3 has 14 amino acids. Germline CDR1 and CDR2: SGDLS and YYNGEE. The CDR3 DNA follows: TGTGCCAGCAGCACGACTCCAACAGGATACGAGCAGTACTTC. It is translated as CASSTTPTGYEQYF.

Notes on this clonotype: The junction shows a germline mismatch at one end, possibly a read error. This chain uses TRBV7-7 with TRBJ2-1; either TRBD1 or TRBD2 may supply D (7 bases each). In germline, CDR1 is SSHAT, CDR2 FNYEAQ (reference sequence). This CDR3 is built from 13 residues. The CDR3 spells CASSAGGGSEQFF. The CDR3 bases are TGTGCTAGCAGCGCAGGGGGGGGCAGTGAGCAGTTCTTC.

CDR3 protein: CASSLDRTAQYF. The CDR3, as DNA: TGTGCCAGCAGCTTAGACCGAACTGCCCAGTACTTC. This chain uses TRBV7-9 with TRBJ2-5; D is undetermined. CDR1 and CDR2 (germline): SEHNR, FQNEAQ (reference sequence). This CDR3 comprises 12 residues. The V and J ends lost 1 base and 9 bases respectively, with 9 bases between them.

This chain links TRBV7-3 with TRBJ2-1; D is uncertain. CDR1 and CDR2 from the germline V gene are SGHTA and FQGTGA. This CDR3 has 15 residues. V dropped 5 bases and J dropped 0 bases, with 11 bases sitting between them. CDR3 protein: CASSPQFSSYNEQFF. The CDR3 DNA is TGTGCCAGCAGCCCCCAATTCAGCTCCTACAATGAGCAGTTCTTC.

The rearrangement uses TRBV30 and TRBJ2-7, with TRBD1 matching over 8 bases. V dropped 7 bases and J dropped 5; count of bases not matched to a gene: 1. The germline gives CDR1 GTSNPN, CDR2 SVGIG (reference sequence). The CDR3 length is 10 residues. CDR3 protein: CASGQDEQYF. CDR3 in DNA: TGTGCCTCGGGACAGGACGAGCAGTACTTC.

Only a few counts were recorded for this clonotype. The V call is TRBV6-2 or TRBV6-3, the J call TRBJ2-5; D may match TRBD1 or TRBD2 (5 bases each). Germline values: CDR1 MNHEY, CDR2 SVGEGT. This CDR3 comprises 10 residues. V was pared by 8 bases and J by 11 bases, with 12 bases between. The CDR3 bases are TGTGCCAGCGGTCGGGGCGGGCAGTACTTC. Translation: CASGRGGQYF.

This clonotype was observed a handful of times. This rearrangement joins TRBV11-2 to TRBJ2-6; 7 positions match TRBD1. Trimming cost V 5 bases and J 0 bases; bases outside gene matches: 10. This CDR3 has 18 amino acids. Germline loops: CDR1 SGHAT, CDR2 FQNNGV. For the CDR3, the DNA is TGTGCCAGCAGCCTGTCGCCGGGACAGTTCTCTGGGGCCAACGTCCTGACTTTC. The encoded protein is CASSLSPGQFSGANVLTF.

The table lists this clonotype with a count of one. This sequence joins TRBV11-2 and TRBJ2-5, with 7 bases fitting TRBD1. The better agreement between TRBJ2-7 and the DNA end casts doubt on the J call. CDR3 size: 15 residues. In germline, CDR1 is SGHAT, CDR2 FQNNGV. The CDR3 spells CASNSPGQGEYEQYF. CDR3 nucleotide sequence: TGTGCCAGCAACTCCCCGGGGCAGGGGGAGTACGAGCAGTACTTC.

The chain links TRBV20-1 to TRBJ2-5; TRBD2 agrees at 9 bases. V was clipped by 3 bases and J by 2 bases; unmatched bases: 4. The CDR3 length is 14 residues. The germline V gene encodes CDR1 DFQATT and CDR2 SNEGSKA (reference sequence). CDR3 region: CSARVAGEQETQYF. The CDR3 bases are TGCAGTGCTAGGGTAGCGGGGGAGCAAGAGACCCAGTACTTC.

The chain uses TRBV9 and TRBJ2-3, with 12 bases matching TRBD1. The CDR3 has 18 amino acids. V lost 2 bases and J lost 6; bases outside the gene matches: 13. Germline CDR1 is SGDLS and CDR2 is YYNGEE. The CDR3 is CASSVANSGTGGGDTQYF. The CDR3 DNA follows: TGTGCCAGCAGCGTCGCAAACTCCGGGACAGGGGGCGGTGATACGCAGTATTTT.

This clonotype was detected only a few times. The rearrangement links TRBV5-1 to TRBJ2-1; D is undetermined. The germline V gene encodes CDR1 SGHRS and CDR2 YFSETQ. V lost 0 bases and J 3 bases, leaving 16 bases between the germline ends. The CDR3 spans 17 residues. The CDR3 reads CASSLVRVRSLYNEQFF. CDR3 sequence (DNA): TGCGCCAGCAGCTTGGTTCGGGTAAGGTCCCTCTACAATGAGCAGTTCTTC.

Remarks on this clonotype: A junction end diverges from the germline sequence, so it may reflect a read error. V is TRBV9 and J is TRBJ1-1; no clear D gene. Germline loops: CDR1 SGDLS, CDR2 YYNGEE. There are 16 residues in the CDR3. CDR3: CASSVDGGGMNTEASF. Here the CDR3 DNA reads TGTGCCAGCAGCGTAGATGGTGGAGGGATGAACACTGAAGCTTCCTTT.

For the CDR3, the DNA is TGTGCCAGCAGCCACGACTTAAACACCGGGGAGCTGTTTTTT. It codes for CASSHDLNTGELFF. This chain links TRBV14 with TRBJ2-2; the D is unclear. The length of the CDR3 is 14 residues. V lost 3 bases, J lost 2 bases, and 7 bases lay in between. The germline V gene encodes CDR1 SGHDN and CDR2 FVKESK.

The V and J genes are TRBV6-5 and TRBJ2-7, with D perhaps matching TRBD2 (7 bases). The J call could be wrong; TRBJ2-5 is a better fit for the DNA end. The CDR3 totals 15 residues. The germline CDR1 and CDR2 sequences are MNHEY and SVGAGI. CDR3 DNA: TGTGCCAGCAGTTACTCGTTGCGGGGGCGGGAGACCCAGTACTTC. Its translation: CASSYSLRGRETQYF.

This rearrangement joins TRBV29-1 to TRBJ2-1, with 9 nucleotides matching TRBD2. CDR1 is SQVTM and CDR2 is ANQGSEA in the germline V gene. Germline trimming cut 6 bases from V and 0 bases from J; bases unmatched to any gene: 3. This CDR3 spans 14 amino acids. Here the CDR3 reads CSVLSGSSYNEQFF. The DNA of the CDR3 is TGCAGCGTCCTTAGCGGGAGCTCCTACAATGAGCAGTTCTTC.

For the CDR3, the DNA is TGTGCCAGCAGCAAAGCAGAGGGGGGCTCCTACGAGCAGTACTTC. Translation: CASSKAEGGSYEQYF. The rearrangement links TRBV7-9 to TRBJ2-7, with D tentatively TRBD1 or TRBD2 (6 bases each). CDR1 is SEHNR and CDR2 is FQNEAQ in the germline V gene (reference sequence). The CDR3 contains 15 residues. The V end was cut by 5 bases, the J end by 0 bases, with 14 bases between. Full variable domain (missing parts from reference TRBV7-9 and TRBJ2-7): DTGVSQNPRHKITKRGQNVTFRCDPISEHNRLYWYRQTLGQGPEFLTYFQNEAQLEKSRLLSDRFSAERPKGSFSTLEIQRTEQGDSAMYLCASSKAEGGSYEQYFGPGTRLTVT.

The chain joins TRBV20-1 to TRBJ2-6, with unresolved D. This CDR3 comprises 15 residues. The V and J ends lost 1 base and 0 bases respectively, with 7 bases between them. Germline CDR1 and CDR2: DFQATT and SNEGSKA (reference sequence). As DNA, the CDR3 is TGCAGTGCTAGAGGGGGAACCTCTGGGGCCAACGTCCTGACTTTC. It codes for CSARGGTSGANVLTF.

Details on this clonotype: Germline and junction disagree at one end, which may indicate a read error. The CDR3 sequence is CVSSRRRFGNQPQHF. The CDR3 coding sequence is TGTGTCAGCAGTAGGCGCAGGTTTGGCAATCAGCCCCAGCATTTT. This rearrangement joins TRBV12-3 or TRBV12-4 to TRBJ1-5; unclear D gene. The CDR3 spans 15 residues.

In its sample, this clonotype was seen a few times. The chain carries TRBV27 and TRBJ2-2; D is unclear. CDR1 MNHEY and CDR2 SMNVEV come from the germline V gene (reference sequence). The CDR3 has 15 residues. Trimming pared 6 bases from V and 6 bases from J, leaving 17 bases between. CDR3: CASSLRSRPSGELFF. CDR3 DNA: TGTGCCAGCAGCCTGAGATCGCGACCATCCGGGGAGCTGTTTTTT.